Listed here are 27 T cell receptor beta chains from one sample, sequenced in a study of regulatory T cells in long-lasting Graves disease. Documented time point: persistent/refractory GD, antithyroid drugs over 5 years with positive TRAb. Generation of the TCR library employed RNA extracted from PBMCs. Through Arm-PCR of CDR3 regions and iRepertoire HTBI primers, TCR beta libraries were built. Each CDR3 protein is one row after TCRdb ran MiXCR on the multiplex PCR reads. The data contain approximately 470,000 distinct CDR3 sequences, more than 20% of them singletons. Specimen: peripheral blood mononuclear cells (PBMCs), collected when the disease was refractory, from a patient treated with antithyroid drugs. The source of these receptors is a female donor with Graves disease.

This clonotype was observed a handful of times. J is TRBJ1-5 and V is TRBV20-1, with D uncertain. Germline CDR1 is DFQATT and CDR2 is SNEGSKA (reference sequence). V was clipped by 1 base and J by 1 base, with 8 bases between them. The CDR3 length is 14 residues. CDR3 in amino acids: CSARGTRSNQPQHF. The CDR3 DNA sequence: TGCAGTGCTAGAGGTACCAGGAGCAATCAGCCCCAGCATTTT.

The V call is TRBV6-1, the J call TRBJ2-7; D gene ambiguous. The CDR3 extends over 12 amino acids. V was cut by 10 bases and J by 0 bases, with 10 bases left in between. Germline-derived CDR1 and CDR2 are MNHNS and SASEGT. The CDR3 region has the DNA TGTGCCACTTTCCAGTACTCCTACGAGCAGTACTTC. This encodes CATFQYSYEQYF.

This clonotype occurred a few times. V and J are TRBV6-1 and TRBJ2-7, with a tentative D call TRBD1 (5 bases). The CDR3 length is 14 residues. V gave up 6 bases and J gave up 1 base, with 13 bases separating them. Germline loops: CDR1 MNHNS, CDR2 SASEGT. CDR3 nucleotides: TGTGCCAGCAGCCGAGCTGACAGATCCTACGAGCAGTACTTC. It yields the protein CASSRADRSYEQYF.

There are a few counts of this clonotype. The CDR3 sequence is CASTYSIGTRRAEAFF. The CDR3 nucleotides read TGTGCCAGCACCTACTCAATTGGGACTCGGAGGGCTGAAGCTTTCTTT. The V call is TRBV13, the J call TRBJ1-1; D is possibly TRBD1 (5 bases). Trimming removed 7 bases from V and 6 bases from J, with 24 bases in between. Per germline, CDR1 PRHDT and CDR2 FYEKMQ (reference sequence). The CDR3 extends over 16 amino acids.

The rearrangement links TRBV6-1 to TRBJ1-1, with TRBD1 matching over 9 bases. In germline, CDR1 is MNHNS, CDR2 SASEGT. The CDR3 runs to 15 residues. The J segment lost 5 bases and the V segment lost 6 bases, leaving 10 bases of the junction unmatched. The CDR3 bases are TGTGCCAGCAGACAACCGGGACAGGGTAGAACTGAAGCTTTCTTT. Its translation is CASRQPGQGRTEAFF.

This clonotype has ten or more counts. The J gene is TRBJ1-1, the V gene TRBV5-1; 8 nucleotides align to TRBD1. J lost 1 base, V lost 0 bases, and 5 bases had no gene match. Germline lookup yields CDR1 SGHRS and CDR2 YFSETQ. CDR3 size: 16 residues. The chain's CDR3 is CASSLVTGTGNTEAFF. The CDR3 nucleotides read TGCGCCAGCAGCTTGGTAACCGGGACAGGGAACACTGAAGCTTTCTTT.

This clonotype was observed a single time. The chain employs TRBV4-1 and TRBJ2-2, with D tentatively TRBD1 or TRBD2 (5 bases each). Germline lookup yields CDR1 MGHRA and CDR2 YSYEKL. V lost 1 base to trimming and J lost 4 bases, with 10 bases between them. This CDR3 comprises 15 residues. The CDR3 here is CASSQGGYGTGELFF. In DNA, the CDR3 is TGCGCCAGCAGCCAAGGGGGGTACGGCACCGGGGAGCTGTTTTTT.

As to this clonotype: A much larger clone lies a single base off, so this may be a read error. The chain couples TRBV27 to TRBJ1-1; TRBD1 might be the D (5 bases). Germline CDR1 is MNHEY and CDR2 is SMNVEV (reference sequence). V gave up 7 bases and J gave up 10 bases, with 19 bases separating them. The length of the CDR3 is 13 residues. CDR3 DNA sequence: TGTGCCAGCACCACCCCGGGGGAGGCTGGAGCTTTCTTT. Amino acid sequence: CASTTPGEAGAFF.

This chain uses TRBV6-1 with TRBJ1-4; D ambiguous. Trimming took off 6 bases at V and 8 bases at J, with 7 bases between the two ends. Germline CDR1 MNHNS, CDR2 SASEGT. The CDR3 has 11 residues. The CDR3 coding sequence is TGTGCCAGCAGAGCACTGGAAAAACTGTTTTTT. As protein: CASRALEKLFF.

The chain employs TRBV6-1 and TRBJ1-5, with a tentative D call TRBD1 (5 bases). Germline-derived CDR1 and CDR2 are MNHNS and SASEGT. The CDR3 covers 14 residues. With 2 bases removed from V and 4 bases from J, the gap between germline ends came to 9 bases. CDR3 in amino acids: CASSELDINQPQHF. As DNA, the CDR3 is TGTGCCAGCAGTGAATTGGACATAAATCAGCCCCAGCATTTT.

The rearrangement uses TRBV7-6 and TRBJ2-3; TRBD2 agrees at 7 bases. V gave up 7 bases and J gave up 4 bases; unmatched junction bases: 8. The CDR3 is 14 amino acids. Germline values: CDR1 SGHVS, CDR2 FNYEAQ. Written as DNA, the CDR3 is TGTGCCAGCAACCTGGGGGGAGGGGCAGATACGCAGTATTTT. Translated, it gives CASNLGGGADTQYF.

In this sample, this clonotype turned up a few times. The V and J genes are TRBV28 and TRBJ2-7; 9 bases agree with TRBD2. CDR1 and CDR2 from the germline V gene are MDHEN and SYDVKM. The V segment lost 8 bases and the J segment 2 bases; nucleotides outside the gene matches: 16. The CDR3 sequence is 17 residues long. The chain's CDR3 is CASGGGTLAGVTYEQYF. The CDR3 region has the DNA TGTGCCAGCGGTGGGGGGACACTAGCGGGCGTGACCTACGAGCAGTACTTC.

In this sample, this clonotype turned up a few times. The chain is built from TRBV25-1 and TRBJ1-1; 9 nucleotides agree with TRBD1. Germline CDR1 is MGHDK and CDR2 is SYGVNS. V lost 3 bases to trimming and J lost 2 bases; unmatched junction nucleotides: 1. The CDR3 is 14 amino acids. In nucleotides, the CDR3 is TGTGCCAGCAGTGAGACAGGGGGAAACACTGAAGCTTTCTTT. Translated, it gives CASSETGGNTEAFF.

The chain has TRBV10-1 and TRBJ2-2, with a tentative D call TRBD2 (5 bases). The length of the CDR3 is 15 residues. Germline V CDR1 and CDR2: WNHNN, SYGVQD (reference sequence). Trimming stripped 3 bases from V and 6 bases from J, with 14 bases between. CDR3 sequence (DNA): TGCGCCAGCAGTGAAGTTGCAGTCGGGGCCGGGGAGCTGTTTTTT. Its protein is CASSEVAVGAGELFF.

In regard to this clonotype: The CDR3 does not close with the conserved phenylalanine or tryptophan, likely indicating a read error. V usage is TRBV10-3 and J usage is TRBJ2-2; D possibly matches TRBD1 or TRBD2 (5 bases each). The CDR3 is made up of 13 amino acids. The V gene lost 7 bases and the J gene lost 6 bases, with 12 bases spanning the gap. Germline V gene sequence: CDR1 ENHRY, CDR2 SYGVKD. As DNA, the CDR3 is TGTGCCATCATGCAGGGAGTGGCCGGGGAGCTGTTTCTT. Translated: CAIMQGVAGELFL.

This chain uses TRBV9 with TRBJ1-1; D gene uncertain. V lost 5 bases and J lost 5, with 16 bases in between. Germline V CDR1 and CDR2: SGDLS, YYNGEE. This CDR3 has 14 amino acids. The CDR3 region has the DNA TGTGCCAGCAGTTTTAGTCGGGGAGGTACTGAAGCTTTCTTT. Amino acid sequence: CASSFSRGGTEAFF.

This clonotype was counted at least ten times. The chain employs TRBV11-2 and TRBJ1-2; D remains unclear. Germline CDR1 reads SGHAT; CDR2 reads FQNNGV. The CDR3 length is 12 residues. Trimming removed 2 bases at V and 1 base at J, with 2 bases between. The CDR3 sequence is CASSLNNYGYTF. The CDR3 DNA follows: TGTGCCAGCAGCTTAAATAACTATGGCTACACCTTC.

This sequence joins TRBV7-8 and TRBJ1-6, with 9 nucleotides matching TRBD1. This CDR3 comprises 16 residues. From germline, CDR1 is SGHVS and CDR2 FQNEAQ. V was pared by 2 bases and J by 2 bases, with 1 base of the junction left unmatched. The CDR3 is CASSLRTGAYNSPLHF. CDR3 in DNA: TGTGCCAGCAGCTTAAGGACAGGGGCCTATAATTCACCCCTCCACTTT.

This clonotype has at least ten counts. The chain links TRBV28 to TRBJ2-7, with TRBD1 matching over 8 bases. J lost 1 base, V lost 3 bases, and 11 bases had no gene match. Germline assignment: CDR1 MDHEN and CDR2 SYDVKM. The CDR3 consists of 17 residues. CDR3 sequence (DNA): TGTGCCAGCAGTTTGGTCCAGGGGGCCCTAAGTTCCTACGAGCAGTACTTC. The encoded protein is CASSLVQGALSSYEQYF.

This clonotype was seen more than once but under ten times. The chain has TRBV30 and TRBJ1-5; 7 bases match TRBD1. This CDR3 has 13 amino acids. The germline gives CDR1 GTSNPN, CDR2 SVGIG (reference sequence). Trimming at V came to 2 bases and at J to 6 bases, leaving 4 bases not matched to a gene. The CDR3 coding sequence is TGTGCCTGGAGTAGACAGGGTAGTCAGCCCCAGCATTTT. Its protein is CAWSRQGSQPQHF.

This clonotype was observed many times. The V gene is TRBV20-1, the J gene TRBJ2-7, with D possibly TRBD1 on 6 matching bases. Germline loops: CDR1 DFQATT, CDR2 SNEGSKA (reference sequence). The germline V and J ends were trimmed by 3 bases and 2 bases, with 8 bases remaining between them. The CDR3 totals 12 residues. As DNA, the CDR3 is TGCAGTGCTAGCGCAGGGGCCTACGAGCAGTACTTC. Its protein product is CSASAGAYEQYF.

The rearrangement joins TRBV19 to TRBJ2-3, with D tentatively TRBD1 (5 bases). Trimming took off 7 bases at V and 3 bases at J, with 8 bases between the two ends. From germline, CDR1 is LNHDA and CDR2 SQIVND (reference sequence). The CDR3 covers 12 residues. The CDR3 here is CASNKGTDTQYF. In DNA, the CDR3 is TGTGCCAGTAACAAGGGGACAGATACGCAGTATTTT.

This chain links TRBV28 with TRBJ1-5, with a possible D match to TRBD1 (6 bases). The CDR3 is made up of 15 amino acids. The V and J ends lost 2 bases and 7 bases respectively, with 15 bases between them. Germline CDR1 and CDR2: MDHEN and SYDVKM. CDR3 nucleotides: TGTGCCAGCAGTTTAGAGGGGGGGCTGGGGCAGCCCCAGCATTTT. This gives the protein CASSLEGGLGQPQHF.

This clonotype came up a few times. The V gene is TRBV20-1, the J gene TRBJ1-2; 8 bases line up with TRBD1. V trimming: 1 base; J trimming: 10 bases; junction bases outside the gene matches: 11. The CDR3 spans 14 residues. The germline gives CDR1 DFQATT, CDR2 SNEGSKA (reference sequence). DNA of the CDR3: TGCAGTGCTAGAGCCGGACAGGGTAGCTTAGACTACACCTTC. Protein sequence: CSARAGQGSLDYTF.

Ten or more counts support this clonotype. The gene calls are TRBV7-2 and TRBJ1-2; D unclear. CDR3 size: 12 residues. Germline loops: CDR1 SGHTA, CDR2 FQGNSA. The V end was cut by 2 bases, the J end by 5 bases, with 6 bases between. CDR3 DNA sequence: TGTGCCAGCAGCTTAAATTCGTATGGCTACACCTTC. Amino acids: CASSLNSYGYTF.

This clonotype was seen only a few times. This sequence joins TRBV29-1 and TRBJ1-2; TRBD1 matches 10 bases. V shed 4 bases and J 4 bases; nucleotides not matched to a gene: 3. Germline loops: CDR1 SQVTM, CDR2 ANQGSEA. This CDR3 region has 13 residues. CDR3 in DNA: TGCAGCGTTGTCCGGGACAGGGGCTATGGCTACACCTTC. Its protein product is CSVVRDRGYGYTF.

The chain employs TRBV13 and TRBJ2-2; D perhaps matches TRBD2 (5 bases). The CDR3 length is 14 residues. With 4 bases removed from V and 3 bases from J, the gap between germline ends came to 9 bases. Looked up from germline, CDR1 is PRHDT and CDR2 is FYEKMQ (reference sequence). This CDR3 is CASSSVGDTGELFF. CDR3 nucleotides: TGTGCCAGCAGCTCGGTCGGGGACACCGGGGAGCTGTTTTTT.